The 30 T cell receptor beta chains presented below share a single source sample, sequenced in a study of blood T cell repertoires in COVID-19. Libraries were prepared by immunoSEQ multiplex PCR; TCRdb keeps only in-frame clonotypes and omits some of them. The profile shows about 190,000 clones, 70% to 80% of them singletons. The specimen sequenced was PBMCs or T cells enriched from blood (not recorded which). Every receptor here comes from a woman aged 45-59 years who had recovered from COVID-19.

The chain recombines TRBV7-3 with TRBJ1-1; 7 bases are shared with TRBD1. This CDR3 has 15 residues. V was clipped by 3 bases and J by 4 bases; unmatched bases: 8. Germline V CDR1 and CDR2: SGHTA, FQGTGA. The CDR3 bases are TGTGCCAGCAGCTTGACGACAGGGACTGGCACTGAAGCTTTCTTT. Protein: CASSLTTGTGTEAFF.

This chain uses TRBV9 with TRBJ2-7; D may be TRBD1 (6 bases). The CDR3 covers 16 residues. The ends were cut back, 0 bases at V and 2 bases at J, with 15 bases in the middle. Germline loops: CDR1 SGDLS, CDR2 YYNGEE. CDR3 coding DNA: TGTGCCAGCAGCGTAGATTTCGGTGGGGGCGCCTACGAGCAGTACTTC. This encodes CASSVDFGGGAYEQYF. The full variable domain, in which reference TRBV9 and TRBJ2-7 provide the parts outside the CDR3, is DSGVTQTPKHLITATGQRVTLRCSPRSGDLSVYWYQQSLDQGLQFLIQYYNGEERAKGNILERFSAQQFPDLHSELNLSSLELGDSALYFCASSVDFGGGAYEQYFGPGTRLTVT.

The genes are TRBV5-1 and TRBJ1-2; 7 bases are shared with TRBD1. The V gene's germline CDR1 is SGHRS and CDR2 YFSETQ. The CDR3 loop spans 15 amino acids. The V gene end was trimmed by 4 bases and the J gene end by 4 bases; junction bases not matched to a gene: 10. The chain's CDR3 is CASSPLRDSVYGYTF. In nucleotides, the CDR3 is TGCGCCAGCAGCCCCTTACGGGACAGCGTCTATGGCTACACCTTC.

The rearrangement links TRBV4-1 to TRBJ2-5; 14 bases align to TRBD2. The germline V gene encodes CDR1 MGHRA and CDR2 YSYEKL. The length of the CDR3 is 17 residues. With 0 bases clipped from V and 4 bases from J, the junction kept 4 bases outside the gene matches. CDR3 protein: CASSQDGLAGGRETQYF. As DNA, the CDR3 is TGCGCCAGCAGCCAAGATGGACTAGCGGGAGGTAGAGAGACCCAGTACTTC.

The chain carries TRBV19 and TRBJ2-1; 11 nucleotides match TRBD2. The CDR3 is 15 amino acids. CDR1 LNHDA and CDR2 SQIVND come from the germline V gene (reference sequence). V shed 4 bases, J shed 7 bases, and the junction held 6 bases outside the gene matches. CDR3 in DNA: TGTGCCAGTAGTACCTACCTAGCGGGAGGAAATGAGCAGTTCTTC. Translation: CASSTYLAGGNEQFF.

This clone has a handful of counts. The chain joins TRBV7-9 to TRBJ2-3, with TRBD1 matching over 10 bases. Trimming cost V 3 bases and J 4 bases; bases outside gene matches: 4. The CDR3 covers 15 residues. Per germline, CDR1 SEHNR and CDR2 FQNEAQ (reference sequence). The DNA of the CDR3 is TGTGCCAGCAGCTTCCGACAGGGGGCCTCAGATACGCAGTATTTT. Its translation is CASSFRQGASDTQYF. Combining the CDR3 with reference TRBV7-9 and TRBJ2-3 gives the whole variable domain DTGVSQNPRHKITKRGQNVTFRCDPISEHNRLYWYRQTLGQGPEFLTYFQNEAQLEKSRLLSDRFSAERPKGSFSTLEIQRTEQGDSAMYLCASSFRQGASDTQYFGPGTRLTVL.

This sequence joins TRBV15 and TRBJ2-5; possible D gene TRBD2, 6 bases. This CDR3 contains 14 residues. Between the trimmed V and J ends, which lost 6 bases and 5 bases, there was a span of 16 bases. CDR1 and CDR2 (germline): LNHNV, YYDKDF (reference sequence). CDR3 sequence reads: CATSPGDVRETQYF. The CDR3 DNA reads as TGTGCCACCAGTCCGGGAGACGTCCGGGAGACCCAGTACTTC.

The chain recombines TRBV7-3 with TRBJ2-7, with 8 bases that match TRBD2. V trimming: 5 bases; J trimming: 6 bases; junction bases outside the gene matches: 12. The CDR3 runs to 15 residues. Germline loops: CDR1 SGHTA, CDR2 FQGTGA. The CDR3 loop is CASSGSGGFSAEQYF. CDR3 in DNA: TGTGCCAGCAGCGGATCGGGGGGGTTTAGCGCCGAGCAGTACTTC.

This sequence joins TRBV19 and TRBJ1-6; 7 nucleotides align to TRBD1. Germline CDR1 LNHDA, CDR2 SQIVND (reference sequence). The CDR3 is made up of 16 amino acids. The junction had 15 bases not matched to a gene; V was cut back by 7 bases and J by 9 bases. The CDR3 nucleotides read TGTGCCAGTACCACCCCCCGACAGGGATGGAGTTCACCCCTCCACTTT. Translation gives CASTTPRQGWSSPLHF.

This clone was seen repeatedly, ten times or more. The V and J genes are TRBV10-1 and TRBJ1-1; possibly TRBD1 for D (6 bases). CDR1 and CDR2 (germline): WNHNN, SYGVQD (reference sequence). V lost 10 bases and J 3 bases, leaving 21 bases between the germline ends. The CDR3 is 15 residues long. The CDR3 DNA sequence: TGCGCCAACCAACAGGGATACCTAGGGGACACTGAAGCTTTCTTT. This encodes CANQQGYLGDTEAFF.

Note on this clone: Distinct nucleotide sequences in the sample also encode this CDR3. This chain links TRBV11-2 with TRBJ1-1; TRBD1 aligns across 7 bases. The CDR3 consists of 14 residues. Germline V lookup: CDR1 SGHAT, CDR2 FQNNGV. The V and J ends lost 0 bases and 5 bases, in that order; junction bases with no gene match: 3. The chain's CDR3 is CASSLEQGLTEAFF. CDR3 in DNA: TGTGCCAGCAGCTTAGAACAGGGGCTTACTGAAGCTTTCTTT.

V usage is TRBV5-4 and J usage is TRBJ1-2; TRBD1 matches at 8 bases. V was pared by 4 bases and J by 8 bases, with 13 bases of the junction left unmatched. This CDR3 comprises 15 residues. The germline CDR1 and CDR2 sequences are SGHNT and YYREEE (reference sequence). The CDR3 DNA reads TGTGCCAGCAGCCCGAAAACAGGACAGGGCTCAGGCTACACCTTC. Its translation: CASSPKTGQGSGYTF. The complete variable domain, with remaining parts taken from reference TRBV5-4 and TRBJ1-2, reads ETGVTQSPTHLIKTRGQQVTLRCSSQSGHNTVSWYQQALGQGPQFIFQYYREEENGRGNFPPRFSGLQFPNYSSELNVNALELDDSALYLCASSPKTGQGSGYTFGSGTRLTVV.

The rearrangement joins TRBV28 to TRBJ2-3; TRBD2 might be the D (6 bases). This CDR3 comprises 15 residues. Germline V gene data show CDR1 as MDHEN and CDR2 as SYDVKM. Trimming pared 6 bases from V and 0 bases from J, leaving 13 bases between. CDR3 DNA: TGTGCCAGCAGATCCGGGAGCGCGAGCACAGATACGCAGTATTTT. It is translated as CASRSGSASTDTQYF.

The table lists this clone with a few counts. CDR3 DNA sequence: TGTGCCAGCAGCCTATCCTCTGTAGCGGGTTACACAGATACGCAGTATTTT. Translating gives CASSLSSVAGYTDTQYF. The chain carries TRBV9 and TRBJ2-3, with 7 bases aligning to TRBD2. Per the germline V gene, CDR1 is SGDLS and CDR2 is YYNGEE. V shed 4 bases, J shed 2 bases, and the junction held 13 bases outside the gene matches. This CDR3 region has 17 residues.

The chain uses TRBV7-2 and TRBJ2-5; D gene uncertain. This CDR3 has 11 residues. The V gene's germline CDR1 is SGHTA and CDR2 FQGNSA. Between the trimmed V and J ends, which lost 4 bases and 2 bases, there was a span of 2 bases. The CDR3: CASSSQETQYF. The CDR3 coding sequence is TGTGCCAGCAGCTCGCAAGAGACCCAGTACTTC.

V gene TRBV27 combines with J gene TRBJ1-6; D is perhaps TRBD1 (5 bases). The CDR3 sequence is 16 residues long. Germline V gene lookup returns CDR1 MNHEY and CDR2 SMNVEV (reference sequence). V dropped 2 bases and J dropped 5 bases, with 13 bases sitting between them. CDR3 sequence (DNA): TGTGCCAGCAGTTTAGGGTTTGCAGGGCATAATTCACCCCTCCACTTT. This translates into CASSLGFAGHNSPLHF.

This clone was observed a few times. This chain links TRBV20-1 with TRBJ1-1, with unresolved D. This CDR3 is 13 amino acids long. Germline V lookup: CDR1 DFQATT, CDR2 SNEGSKA (reference sequence). Deletions cut 3 bases from V and 1 base from J, with 9 bases between. CDR3: CSASLLQNTEAFF. For the CDR3, the DNA is TGCAGTGCTAGTTTATTACAGAACACTGAAGCTTTCTTT.

CDR3 residues: CASSSVPGQVDEQFF. The CDR3 DNA reads as TGTGCCAGCAGCTCAGTCCCGGGACAGGTTGATGAGCAGTTCTTC. The chain recombines TRBV7-3 with TRBJ2-1; 8 nucleotides agree with TRBD1. The CDR3 is 15 amino acids. Germline V gene sequence: CDR1 SGHTA, CDR2 FQGTGA. V trimming: 4 bases; J trimming: 8 bases; junction bases outside the gene matches: 10.

This clone was recorded only once. The V and J genes are TRBV5-1 and TRBJ1-2; 8 bases agree with TRBD1. There are 15 residues in the CDR3. With 1 base clipped from V and 4 bases from J, the junction kept 6 bases outside the gene matches. CDR1 and CDR2 (germline): SGHRS, YFSETQ. The CDR3 coding sequence is TGCGCCAGCAGCTTGTCCGGACAGGGAGCCTATGGCTACACCTTC. It is translated as CASSLSGQGAYGYTF. Full variable domain (outside the CDR3, taken from reference TRBV5-1 and TRBJ1-2): KAGVTQTPRYLIKTRGQQVTLSCSPISGHRSVSWYQQTPGQGLQFLFEYFSETQRNKGNFPGRFSGRQFSNSRSEMNVSTLELGDSALYLCASSLSGQGAYGYTFGSGTRLTVV.

In this sample, this clone turned up a few times. The genes are TRBV6-1 and TRBJ2-6, with D perhaps matching TRBD2 (7 bases). Germline loops: CDR1 MNHNS, CDR2 SASEGT. Trimming shortened V by 1 base and J by 1 base, and 14 bases separated the two germline ends. CDR3 length: 18 amino acids. The CDR3 sequence is CASSEGGGGLSGANVLTF. Written as DNA, the CDR3 is TGTGCCAGCAGTGAAGGAGGGGGAGGGCTTTCTGGGGCCAACGTCCTGACTTTC.

The gene calls are TRBV4-2 and TRBJ2-5; TRBD1 aligns across 8 bases. The V gene end was trimmed by 4 bases and the J gene end by 4 bases; junction bases not matched to a gene: 5. The V gene's germline CDR1 is LGHNA and CDR2 YNFKEQ. CDR3 length: 14 residues. In DNA form, the CDR3 reads TGTGCCAGCAGCCGTACACAGGGGGGAGAGACCCAGTACTTC. Translated: CASSRTQGGETQYF.

This clone was detected only a few times. V is TRBV27 and J is TRBJ1-5; TRBD1 aligns across 8 bases. This CDR3 region has 16 residues. The trim removed 6 bases at V and 5 bases at J, leaving 12 bases unmatched. The germline V gene encodes CDR1 MNHEY and CDR2 SMNVEV (reference sequence). Here the CDR3 reads CASSQGAGGSYQPQHF. The CDR3 nucleotides read TGTGCCAGCAGCCAGGGGGCAGGGGGCTCGTATCAGCCCCAGCATTTT.

This clone was recorded a few times. The chain employs TRBV5-4 and TRBJ2-1, with 9 bases matching TRBD2. CDR1 and CDR2 from the germline V gene are SGHNT and YYREEE (reference sequence). There are 16 residues in the CDR3. The J segment lost 5 bases and the V segment lost 2 bases, leaving 8 bases of the junction unmatched. CDR3 residues: CASSFFSAGGHNEQFF. The CDR3 bases are TGTGCCAGCAGCTTCTTCTCAGCGGGAGGCCACAATGAGCAGTTCTTC.

In its sample, this clone was seen a few times. The rearrangement joins TRBV12-3 or TRBV12-4 to TRBJ1-5; 7 bases are shared with TRBD1. The CDR3 totals 13 residues. The V segment lost 8 bases and the J segment 6 bases; nucleotides outside the gene matches: 7. CDR3 bases: TGTGCCAGCTCTCGGAGGGGGCCTCAGCCCCAGCATTTT. This translates into CASSRRGPQPQHF.

The J gene is TRBJ1-2, the V gene TRBV27, with TRBD1 matching over 11 bases. J was trimmed by 1 base and V by 6 bases; bases with no gene match: 16. The germline CDR1 and CDR2 sequences are MNHEY and SMNVEV (reference sequence). The CDR3 length is 19 residues. The CDR3 is CASRWTGGASITFNYGYTF. The DNA for the CDR3 is TGTGCCAGCAGATGGACAGGGGGCGCCTCAATTACCTTTAACTATGGCTACACCTTC.

This rearrangement joins TRBV18 to TRBJ2-1; 8 positions match TRBD2. CDR3 length equals 15 residues. The V gene end was trimmed by 5 bases and the J gene end by 6 bases; junction bases not matched to a gene: 9. Germline values: CDR1 KGHSH, CDR2 LQKENI. CDR3 bases: TGTGCCAGCTCAACTACGGGAGGGTTCGTCAATGAGCAGTTCTTC. Its protein is CASSTTGGFVNEQFF. The variable domain in full, completed from reference TRBV18 and TRBJ2-1, reads NAGVMQNPRHLVRRRGQEARLRCSPMKGHSHVYWYRQLPEEGLKFMVYLQKENIIDESGMPKERFSAEFPKEGPSILRIQQVVRGDSAAYFCASSTTGGFVNEQFFGPGTRLTVL.

This chain connects TRBV5-1 to TRBJ2-3, with D perhaps TRBD1 (6 bases). The V end lost 2 bases, the J end lost 11 bases, and 12 bases lay between the germline ends. The CDR3 has 12 amino acids. Per germline, CDR1 SGHRS and CDR2 YFSETQ. The CDR3 protein is CASSFDIGGQYF. The CDR3 nucleotides read TGCGCCAGCAGCTTTGATATAGGGGGGCAGTATTTT.

The chain employs TRBV6-4 and TRBJ2-1, with 10 bases matching TRBD2. Looked up from germline, CDR1 is MRHNA and CDR2 is SNTAGT. V lost 0 bases to trimming and J lost 6 bases; unmatched junction nucleotides: 5. The CDR3 is made up of 16 amino acids. Here the CDR3 DNA reads TGTGCCAGCAGTGACTCGATTTTAGCGGGAGGCAATGAGCAGTTCTTC. Translating gives CASSDSILAGGNEQFF.

CDR3 bases: TGTGCCAGCCCCGAGTGGGGGGGTAAAGGTCAAAACAATGAGCAGTTCTTC. This encodes CASPEWGGKGQNNEQFF. The chain carries TRBV27 and TRBJ2-1; 7 bases fit TRBD2. This CDR3 has 17 amino acids. Germline V gene data show CDR1 as MNHEY and CDR2 as SMNVEV (reference sequence). V gave up 8 bases and J gave up 5 bases; unmatched junction bases: 18.

The chain combines TRBV3-1 (or the pseudogene TRBV3-2) with TRBJ2-3, with 10 bases identical to TRBD2. The V gene's germline CDR1 is LGHDT and CDR2 YNNKEL (reference sequence). V dropped 1 base and J dropped 5; count of bases not matched to a gene: 6. This CDR3 is built from 16 residues. The CDR3 bases are TGTGCCAGCAGCCAAGGGACTAGCGGCCGGATAGATACGCAGTATTTT. Translated, it gives CASSQGTSGRIDTQYF.